One sample yielded the 32 T cell receptor beta chains listed below, sequenced in a study of Ad26.COV2.S vaccination and SARS-CoV-2 variants. Here immunoSEQ multiplex PCR was the method, and the copy in TCRdb shows in-frame clones only, minus some. The sample holds more than 300,000 clones, about 82% seen once. Stated treatment: some 20 received Ad26.COV2.S at low or high dose, single or two shots; roughly five received placebo; per-sample allocation not given. Repertoires come from day 63 after the first vaccine or placebo injection. Here the sequenced sample was peripheral blood, taken in a trial of Ad26.COV2.S vaccine versus placebo. Every receptor here comes from a person between 18 and 60 years old who received the Ad26.COV2.S COVID-19 vaccine or a placebo.

The V gene is TRBV4-1, the J gene TRBJ2-7; tentative D call: TRBD2 (7 bases). The CDR3 has 16 residues. Germline CDR1 is MGHRA and CDR2 is YSYEKL. V lost 4 bases and J lost 2, with 18 bases in between. The DNA for the CDR3 is TGCGCCAGCAGCCCACAAGGGGGAGGGGCCCCCTACGAGCAGTACTTC. Translation gives CASSPQGGGAPYEQYF.

V usage is TRBV3-1 (or the pseudogene TRBV3-2) and J usage is TRBJ2-6; no reliable D call. V was shortened by 0 bases and J by 0 bases, with 3 bases between the two germline ends. The germline CDR1 and CDR2 sequences are LGHDT and YNNKEL (reference sequence). The CDR3 is made up of 15 amino acids. CDR3 bases: TGTGCCAGCAGCCAAGACAGCTCTGGGGCCAACGTCCTGACTTTC. Protein: CASSQDSSGANVLTF.

This clone was recorded only once. The V gene is TRBV28, the J gene TRBJ2-1, with no clear D. The germline V gene encodes CDR1 MDHEN and CDR2 SYDVKM. This CDR3 contains 15 residues. Between the trimmed V and J ends, which lost 6 bases and 5 bases, there was a span of 17 bases. CDR3 in amino acids: CASSQGLHYDNEQFF. CDR3 in DNA: TGTGCCAGCAGCCAAGGCCTGCACTACGACAATGAGCAGTTCTTC.

The chain joins TRBV21-1 to TRBJ2-3. TRBV21-1 is a pseudogene segment. The length of the CDR3 is 19 residues. CDR3 loop: CASSKESAAPVSSTDTQYF. In DNA, the CDR3 is TGTGCCAGCAGCAAAGAGTCGGCAGCCCCTGTTTCTAGCACAGATACGCAGTATTTT.

To note about this clone: Other DNA variants within this sample encode the same CDR3. The chain is built from TRBV5-1 and TRBJ2-2; D remains unclear. Trimming pared 0 bases from V and 4 bases from J, leaving 4 bases between. Germline CDR1 reads SGHRS; CDR2 reads YFSETQ. This CDR3 has 13 residues. This chain's CDR3 is CASSLDGTGELFF. In DNA form, the CDR3 reads TGCGCCAGCAGCTTGGATGGCACCGGGGAGCTGTTTTTT.

The V gene is TRBV5-1, the J gene TRBJ1-2, with TRBD1 matching 10 bases. CDR1 SGHRS and CDR2 YFSETQ come from the germline V gene. Germline trimming cut 9 bases from V and 3 bases from J; bases unmatched to any gene: 5. The CDR3 is made up of 13 amino acids. CDR3 residues: CATRDRGDYGYTF. DNA for the CDR3: TGCGCCACCCGGGACAGGGGAGACTATGGCTACACCTTC.

The V gene is TRBV11-1, the J gene TRBJ2-7, with D perhaps being TRBD1 or TRBD2 (6 bases each). Germline V lookup: CDR1 SGHAT, CDR2 FQDESV (reference sequence). The CDR3 extends over 13 amino acids. Trimming took off 5 bases at V and 1 base at J, with 9 bases between the two ends. The CDR3, as DNA: TGTGCCAGCAGCAAAGGGGGGTCCTACGAGCAGTACTTC. This codes for CASSKGGSYEQYF.

Points on this clone: This specimen includes other DNA sequences encoding the same CDR3. This chain joins TRBV9 and TRBJ1-1; D unclear. CDR3 size: 13 residues. Trimming pared 2 bases from V and 2 bases from J, leaving 7 bases between. The germline gives CDR1 SGDLS, CDR2 YYNGEE. DNA for the CDR3: TGTGCCAGCAGCGTTGAAAGCAACACTGAAGCTTTCTTT. The encoded protein is CASSVESNTEAFF.

V usage is TRBV12-5 and J usage is TRBJ2-5, with D maybe TRBD2 (5 bases). Trimming removed 9 bases from V and 3 bases from J, with 8 bases in between. CDR1 and CDR2 from the germline V gene are LGHNT and FRNRAP. This CDR3 region has 11 residues. CDR3 region: CASFGEETQYF. The CDR3 bases are TGTGCTAGCTTCGGGGAAGAGACCCAGTACTTC.

This chain connects TRBV4-1 to TRBJ1-5; D possibly corresponds to TRBD1 (5 bases). Germline-derived CDR1 and CDR2 are MGHRA and YSYEKL. CDR3 length equals 17 residues. With 0 bases removed from V and 2 bases from J, the gap between germline ends came to 14 bases. The CDR3 DNA is TGCGCCAGCAGCCAAGATCGAGGCCTGGGGGGCAATCAGCCCCAGCATTTT. Its translation is CASSQDRGLGGNQPQHF.

The chain recombines TRBV2 with TRBJ2-2; D remains unclear. The V end lost 6 bases, the J end lost 2 bases, and 13 bases lay between the germline ends. Germline V gene data show CDR1 as SNHLY and CDR2 as FYNNEI. This CDR3 region has 15 residues. CDR3 amino acids: CASRVETLNTGELFF. CDR3 in DNA: TGTGCCAGCAGGGTGGAGACTCTCAACACCGGGGAGCTGTTTTTT.

This sequence joins TRBV29-1 and TRBJ2-3; the match to TRBD1 covers 8 bases. Germline-derived CDR1 and CDR2 are SQVTM and ANQGSEA. With V trimmed by 6 bases and J by 6 bases, 20 bases remained unmatched. This CDR3 has 17 residues. The CDR3 sequence: CSVKNRGYAYNLDTQYF. CDR3 nucleotides: TGCAGCGTCAAAAACAGGGGGTACGCGTATAATTTGGATACGCAGTATTTT.

The chain links TRBV28 to TRBJ2-6; TRBD2 aligns across 10 bases. The CDR3 is made up of 15 amino acids. Germline trimming cut 5 bases from V and 13 bases from J; bases unmatched to any gene: 11. Germline loops: CDR1 MDHEN, CDR2 SYDVKM. CDR3 sequence: CASSSPAGGLRVLTF. The CDR3 bases are TGTGCCAGCAGTAGTCCAGCGGGGGGGCTTAGGGTCCTGACTTTC.

The J gene is TRBJ1-6, the V gene TRBV4-2; 9 bases line up with TRBD1. After removal of 1 base from V and 1 base from J, the junction contained 5 bases not matched to a gene. CDR1 and CDR2 (germline): LGHNA, YNFKEQ. CDR3 length: 18 residues. CDR3 coding DNA: TGTGCCAGCAGCCAAGCTCCGGGACAGGGTTCCTATAATTCACCCCTCCACTTT. It specifies CASSQAPGQGSYNSPLHF.

The chain uses TRBV2 and TRBJ1-1; maybe TRBD1 (6 bases). Trimming removed 8 bases from V and 1 base from J, with 23 bases in between. The CDR3 runs to 17 residues. CDR1 is SNHLY, CDR2 FYNNEI, per germline. The CDR3 DNA reads as TGTGCCAGCCGAGACTCAGGGGCAAGGGACCCGAACACTGAAGCTTTCTTT. It encodes CASRDSGARDPNTEAFF.

This chain links TRBV5-5 with TRBJ1-2; TRBD1 agrees at 11 bases. Germline CDR1 and CDR2: SGHKS and YYEKEE (reference sequence). The trim removed 6 bases at V and 5 bases at J, leaving 6 bases unmatched. This CDR3 contains 14 residues. The CDR3 sequence: CASTRTGGRYGYTF. CDR3 nucleotides: TGTGCCAGCACCAGGACAGGGGGCAGGTATGGCTACACCTTC.

The CDR3 region has the DNA TGTGCCAGCACGGGGGGGTACGAGCAGTACTTC. Protein: CASTGGYEQYF. This chain joins TRBV11-2 and TRBJ2-7; 8 bases align to TRBD2. This CDR3 is 11 amino acids long. The V segment lost 7 bases and the J segment 4 bases; nucleotides outside the gene matches: 0. Germline assignment: CDR1 SGHAT and CDR2 FQNNGV.

The chain carries TRBV9 and TRBJ2-2; 8 bases fit TRBD2. Germline V gene sequence: CDR1 SGDLS, CDR2 YYNGEE. This CDR3 region has 17 residues. Trimming took 1 base from V and 6 from J; bases not matched to a gene: 11. CDR3 in DNA: TGTGCCAGCAGCGTAAGAGGAGTAGCGGGGTTTTCCGGGGAGCTGTTTTTT. It is translated as CASSVRGVAGFSGELFF.

The CDR3 bases are TGTGCCAGCAGCGCCCGGGCCCGAAGCTCTGGAAACACCATATATTTT. Translated: CASSARARSSGNTIYF. The genes are TRBV7-9 and TRBJ1-3; no reliable D call. This CDR3 has 16 amino acids. Trimming took 5 bases from V and 0 from J, leaving 14 bases between them. Germline assignment: CDR1 SEHNR and CDR2 FQNEAQ (reference sequence).

The chain combines TRBV2 with TRBJ2-5; 8 bases fit TRBD1. The CDR3 sequence is 13 residues long. V shed 6 bases and J 3 bases; nucleotides not matched to a gene: 3. Germline values: CDR1 SNHLY, CDR2 FYNNEI. DNA for the CDR3: TGTGCCAGCAGGGGGGACAGGAAAGAGACCCAGTACTTC. Translation: CASRGDRKETQYF.

The chain uses TRBV28 and TRBJ1-1, with TRBD1 identical over 9 bases. Germline V CDR1 and CDR2: MDHEN, SYDVKM. V lost 2 bases and J lost 4; bases outside the gene matches: 8. CDR3 size: 16 residues. CDR3 protein: CASSLILSTGGTEAFF. CDR3 bases: TGTGCCAGCAGTTTAATCCTTTCGACAGGGGGCACTGAAGCTTTCTTT.

V and J are TRBV28 and TRBJ1-5, with unresolved D. CDR1 MDHEN and CDR2 SYDVKM come from the germline V gene. Trimming stripped 4 bases from V and 0 bases from J, with 16 bases between. This CDR3 comprises 17 residues. DNA for the CDR3: TGTGCCAGCAGTTCATTAGGAGTCGGGGTTAGCAATCAGCCCCAGCATTTT. Its translation is CASSSLGVGVSNQPQHF.

This chain joins TRBV9 and TRBJ2-1, with D perhaps matching TRBD2 (5 bases). The germline CDR1 and CDR2 sequences are SGDLS and YYNGEE. V lost 2 bases and J 4 bases, leaving 25 bases between the germline ends. CDR3 length: 19 amino acids. CDR3 DNA: TGTGCCAGCAGCGTCGGACGGGATGGCTCCCGTCCTCGGTACAATGAGCAGTTCTTC. This translates into CASSVGRDGSRPRYNEQFF.

The J gene is TRBJ1-2, the V gene TRBV5-5; 8 bases line up with TRBD1. The CDR3 has 14 amino acids. V lost 4 bases and J lost 3; bases outside the gene matches: 5. Germline V CDR1 and CDR2: SGHKS, YYEKEE (reference sequence). CDR3 in amino acids: CASSPTGGHYGYTF. The CDR3 DNA is TGTGCCAGCAGCCCTACAGGGGGGCACTATGGCTACACCTTC.

This chain's CDR3 is CASSTMDRDNTGELFF. CDR3 DNA: TGTGCCAGCAGCACCATGGACAGAGATAACACCGGGGAGCTGTTTTTT. This chain joins TRBV7-8 and TRBJ2-2; TRBD1 is a possible D gene (6 bases). The CDR3 is 16 amino acids. Per the germline V gene, CDR1 is SGHVS and CDR2 is FQNEAQ. The V and J ends lost 5 bases and 2 bases respectively, with 15 bases between them.

The V gene is TRBV27, the J gene TRBJ1-5; weak D call: TRBD1 (5 bases). There are 14 residues in the CDR3. V was trimmed by 6 bases and J by 8 bases, leaving 17 bases between them. From germline, CDR1 is MNHEY and CDR2 SMNVEV (reference sequence). The CDR3 DNA reads as TGTGCCAGCAGACCGGCCGGGGGTTTGGAGCCCCAGCATTTT. Amino acids: CASRPAGGLEPQHF.

This CDR3 is CASSEALSGGPLNEQYF. The CDR3 DNA sequence: TGTGCCAGCAGTGAAGCGCTGTCGGGGGGGCCGTTAAACGAGCAGTACTTC. The gene calls are TRBV2 and TRBJ2-7; 8 bases agree with TRBD2. CDR1 is SNHLY, CDR2 FYNNEI, per germline. This CDR3 region has 17 residues. J lost 5 bases, V lost 0 bases, and 12 bases had no gene match.

This clone was recorded a few times. The chain links TRBV11-2 to TRBJ2-2; D remains unclear. Germline loops: CDR1 SGHAT, CDR2 FQNNGV. This CDR3 has 13 residues. The V gene lost 0 bases and the J gene lost 7 bases, with 6 bases spanning the gap. CDR3 in amino acids: CASSLDYIGELFF. In DNA, the CDR3 is TGTGCCAGCAGCTTAGATTATATCGGGGAGCTGTTTTTT. The full variable domain, with the rest looked up from reference TRBV11-2 and TRBJ2-2, is EAGVAQSPRYKIIEKRQSVAFWCNPISGHATLYWYQQILGQGPKLLIQFQNNGVVDDSQLPKDRFSAERLKGVDSTLKIQPAKLEDSAVYLCASSLDYIGELFFGEGSRLTVL.

The genes are TRBV2 and TRBJ2-1; perhaps TRBD2 as D (7 bases). The CDR3 contains 14 residues. Germline V gene lookup returns CDR1 SNHLY and CDR2 FYNNEI. Trimming cost V 7 bases and J 3 bases, with 13 bases left between them. CDR3 in DNA: TGTGCCAGCACTATGAGGGGGGGCTACAATGAGCAGTTCTTC. This encodes CASTMRGGYNEQFF.

The chain has TRBV28 and TRBJ2-7; a weak D match, TRBD2 (6 bases). This CDR3 comprises 15 residues. V shed 6 bases and J shed 0 bases, with 15 bases lying between them. Germline V gives CDR1 MDHEN, CDR2 SYDVKM. CDR3 loop: CASRPGGTGSYEQYF. The CDR3 bases are TGTGCCAGCAGACCAGGAGGGACGGGCTCCTACGAGCAGTACTTC.

The gene calls are TRBV5-1 and TRBJ1-2; TRBD1 matches at 9 bases. V shed 0 bases and J 4 bases; nucleotides not matched to a gene: 1. CDR3 length: 14 amino acids. Germline V CDR1 and CDR2: SGHRS, YFSETQ. The CDR3 sequence: CASSLGTGVYGYTF. The CDR3 coding sequence is TGCGCCAGCAGCTTGGGGACAGGGGTCTATGGCTACACCTTC.

The V and J genes are TRBV18 and TRBJ2-5; D not certain. The ends were cut back, 3 bases at V and 5 bases at J, with 13 bases in the middle. Germline lookup yields CDR1 KGHSH and CDR2 LQKENI. CDR3 length: 14 residues. The CDR3 DNA reads TGTGCCAGCTCACCGGGGATAGGTACGGAGACCCAGTACTTC. It is translated as CASSPGIGTETQYF.